This entry lists 21 T cell receptor beta chains sequenced from one sample in a study of T cell responses to AZD1222 COVID-19 vaccine. The data were produced by immunoSEQ multiplex PCR, yet TCRdb's version contains in-frame clones alone and is incomplete. The sample has approximately 170,000 clones, 80% to 95% seen once. Sequences were derived from peripheral blood, sampled on day 0 of AZD1222 vaccination. Receptor source: an adult in good health.

The chain recombines TRBV29-1 with TRBJ2-7; 8 positions agree with TRBD1. Germline CDR1 reads SQVTM; CDR2 reads ANQGSEA. The CDR3 covers 11 residues. V lost 6 bases, J lost 2 bases, and 0 bases stayed unmatched. In DNA form, the CDR3 reads TGCAGCGTCAGGGGGCCCTACGAGCAGTACTTC. Translating it yields CSVRGPYEQYF.

The chain joins TRBV6-2 or TRBV6-3 to TRBJ1-5; perhaps TRBD1 as D (5 bases). Germline V gene sequence: CDR1 MNHEY, CDR2 SVGEGT. Between the trimmed V and J ends, which lost 6 bases and 5 bases, there was a span of 14 bases. The CDR3 runs to 14 residues. This CDR3 is CASSPGGIYQPQHF. The CDR3 DNA reads TGTGCCAGCAGCCCGGGGGGAATTTATCAGCCCCAGCATTTT.

V and J are TRBV7-8 and TRBJ2-7; 8 bases are a match to TRBD1. Trimming at V came to 0 bases and at J to 0 bases, leaving 4 bases not matched to a gene. This CDR3 is 16 amino acids long. Per germline, CDR1 SGHVS and CDR2 FQNEAQ. The CDR3 spells CASSLAAGGDSYEQYF. The CDR3 coding sequence is TGTGCCAGCAGCTTAGCTGCAGGGGGCGACTCCTACGAGCAGTACTTC.

The chain uses TRBV13 and TRBJ2-7; the D is unclear. V lost 2 bases, J lost 5 bases, and 7 bases lay in between. The V gene's germline CDR1 is PRHDT and CDR2 FYEKMQ (reference sequence). The CDR3 has 12 residues. The CDR3 loop is CASSLRSHEQYF. The CDR3 DNA sequence: TGTGCCAGCAGCTTACGGTCCCACGAGCAGTACTTC.

The chain has TRBV2 and TRBJ2-7, with D tentatively TRBD1 (6 bases). The CDR3 has 15 amino acids. Germline-derived CDR1 and CDR2 are SNHLY and FYNNEI. V was pared by 8 bases and J by 1 base, with 18 bases between. The CDR3 nucleotides read TGTGCCAGCCGAACTTACAGGGTTACGTCCTACGAGCAGTACTTC. The encoded protein is CASRTYRVTSYEQYF.

CDR3 bases: TGCGCCAGCAGATCCGGTCCAGGGAAAGCTAACTATGGCTACACCTTC. This translates into CASRSGPGKANYGYTF. This chain uses TRBV5-1 with TRBJ1-2, with D possibly matching TRBD1 (5 bases). Germline CDR1 and CDR2: SGHRS and YFSETQ. The CDR3 consists of 16 residues. V lost 5 bases to trimming and J lost 0 bases, with 17 bases between them.

The rearrangement uses TRBV7-9 and TRBJ1-4, with a weak D call TRBD1 (5 bases). V shed 9 bases and J shed 5 bases, with 16 bases lying between them. From germline, CDR1 is SEHNR and CDR2 FQNEAQ (reference sequence). There are 14 residues in the CDR3. CDR3 loop: CASRLGTLNEKLFF. CDR3 nucleotide sequence: TGTGCCAGTAGACTTGGGACCTTGAATGAAAAACTGTTTTTT.

J is TRBJ1-2 and V is TRBV5-5; 7 bases line up with TRBD1. CDR1 and CDR2 from the germline V gene are SGHKS and YYEKEE (reference sequence). CDR3 size: 15 residues. The V gene end was trimmed by 0 bases and the J gene end by 5 bases; junction bases not matched to a gene: 7. Here the CDR3 reads CASSLGVGQYYGYTF. The CDR3 DNA follows: TGTGCCAGCAGCTTGGGGGTGGGACAGTATTATGGCTACACCTTC.

The chain links TRBV11-2 to TRBJ1-1; no definite D call. The CDR3 consists of 13 residues. Trimming shortened V by 1 base and J by 4 bases, and 7 bases separated the two germline ends. Germline V gene lookup returns CDR1 SGHAT and CDR2 FQNNGV. The CDR3 sequence is CASSLVEATEAFF. The DNA of the CDR3 is TGTGCCAGCAGCTTAGTCGAGGCCACTGAAGCTTTCTTT.

The chain is built from TRBV19 and TRBJ2-3; 13 bases are shared with TRBD2. Germline V gives CDR1 LNHDA, CDR2 SQIVND (reference sequence). There are 16 residues in the CDR3. Trimming cost V 6 bases and J 4 bases; bases outside gene matches: 7. CDR3 sequence: CASRDGLAGVPDTQYF. Written as DNA, the CDR3 is TGTGCCAGTAGAGACGGACTAGCGGGAGTCCCAGATACGCAGTATTTT.

V usage is TRBV30 and J usage is TRBJ1-1, with 8 bases identical to TRBD1. V lost 1 base and J lost 1; bases outside the gene matches: 5. The CDR3 loop spans 15 amino acids. Germline values: CDR1 GTSNPN, CDR2 SVGIG (reference sequence). The CDR3 bases are TGTGCCTGGAGTGCATTGGGGACAGGGAACACTGAAGCTTTCTTT. As protein: CAWSALGTGNTEAFF.

The chain is built from TRBV6-5 and TRBJ1-2, with D uncertain. V dropped 0 bases and J dropped 8 bases, with 7 bases sitting between them. The CDR3 has 12 amino acids. Germline V gives CDR1 MNHEY, CDR2 SVGAGI. The CDR3 DNA sequence: TGTGCCAGCAGTTACTCAGGGAAGGGCTACACCTTC. Translation gives CASSYSGKGYTF.

The chain employs TRBV29-1 and TRBJ1-2, with 9 bases identical to TRBD1. V lost 4 bases, J lost 3 bases, and 6 bases stayed unmatched. Germline V lookup: CDR1 SQVTM, CDR2 ANQGSEA. CDR3 length: 14 residues. The DNA of the CDR3 is TGCAGCGTTGCCTACAGGGGGCGCGACTATGGCTACACCTTC. It specifies CSVAYRGRDYGYTF.

This clone was observed a handful of times. V usage is TRBV9 and J usage is TRBJ2-2; TRBD1 is a possible D gene (5 bases). The CDR3 runs to 15 residues. Germline V gene lookup returns CDR1 SGDLS and CDR2 YYNGEE. Trimming cost V 4 bases and J 2 bases, with 12 bases left between them. The chain's CDR3 is CASSLSRVNTGELFF. CDR3 nucleotide sequence: TGTGCCAGCAGCTTAAGCAGGGTTAACACCGGGGAGCTGTTTTTT.

The J gene is TRBJ2-3, the V gene TRBV5-1; D call uncertain. The CDR3 length is 16 residues. The V end was cut by 1 base, the J end by 0 bases, with 12 bases between. CDR1 is SGHRS, CDR2 YFSETQ, per germline. In DNA, the CDR3 is TGCGCCAGCAGCTTGCTGAAGGCGAGGAGCACAGATACGCAGTATTTT. This translates into CASSLLKARSTDTQYF.

This clone appeared once. V is TRBV7-9 and J is TRBJ1-1, with 8 bases lining up with TRBD1. V was clipped by 5 bases and J by 6 bases; unmatched bases: 11. This CDR3 has 15 amino acids. From germline, CDR1 is SEHNR and CDR2 FQNEAQ (reference sequence). The CDR3 DNA follows: TGTGCCAGCAGCCCCTGGAACAGGGGGGGCTCTGAAGCTTTCTTT. It translates to CASSPWNRGGSEAFF.

J is TRBJ1-2 and V is TRBV7-2; no clear D. This CDR3 is built from 10 residues. CDR1 is SGHTA and CDR2 is FQGNSA in the germline V gene. The V end was cut by 11 bases, the J end by 8 bases, with 12 bases between. CDR3 sequence reads: CAWGGGGYTF. The DNA of the CDR3 is TGTGCCTGGGGAGGTGGAGGCTACACCTTC.

The table lists this clone with a count of one. Other DNA variants within this sample encode the same CDR3. This rearrangement joins TRBV10-2 to TRBJ1-2; D unclear. The V gene's germline CDR1 is WSHSY and CDR2 SAAADI. There are 12 residues in the CDR3. Trimming removed 7 bases from V and 1 base from J, with 7 bases in between. In nucleotides, the CDR3 is TGCGCCAGCACTCGGGGTAACTATGGCTACACCTTC. This codes for CASTRGNYGYTF.

V and J are TRBV15 and TRBJ1-3; TRBD1 is a possible D gene (5 bases). Trimming stripped 6 bases from V and 2 bases from J, with 8 bases between. The germline V gene encodes CDR1 LNHNV and CDR2 YYDKDF (reference sequence). There are 13 residues in the CDR3. CDR3 coding DNA: TGTGCCACCAGGGGGACTCCTGGAAACACCATATATTTT. It codes for CATRGTPGNTIYF.

The rearrangement joins TRBV4-2 to TRBJ1-5; a weak D match, TRBD1 (6 bases). Trimming removed 0 bases from V and 5 bases from J, with 17 bases in between. The CDR3 loop spans 17 amino acids. From germline, CDR1 is LGHNA and CDR2 YNFKEQ. The CDR3 region has the DNA TGTGCCAGCAGCCAAGAACGGGGGGCTATGGGAGATCAGCCCCAGCATTTT. It translates to CASSQERGAMGDQPQHF.

The chain couples TRBV18 to TRBJ2-2, with a tentative D call TRBD1 (7 bases). This CDR3 region has 14 residues. Trimming left V 2 bases short and J 7 bases short, with 11 bases between. Germline lookup yields CDR1 KGHSH and CDR2 LQKENI. The CDR3 loop reads CASSPGGGGGELFF. In nucleotides, the CDR3 is TGTGCCAGCTCACCAGGAGGGGGCGGCGGGGAGCTGTTTTTT.